One sample yielded the 18 T cell receptor beta chains listed below, sequenced in a study of sequential checkpoint blockade in melanoma. Assay used: immunoSEQ multiplex PCR; TCRdb lists only in-frame clones, some missing. The sample shows about 28,000 clones, 75% to 85% of them seen only once. The treatment is: randomized to nivolumab then ipilimumab (arm A) or the reverse (arm B). Source: CD8+ T cells sorted from blood (inferred from file names), taken from a patient given nivolumab and ipilimumab in sequence. All receptors come from a human donor with melanoma.

The V call is TRBV4-1, the J call TRBJ1-1; 9 positions agree with TRBD1. This CDR3 contains 16 residues. V gave up 4 bases and J gave up 3 bases; unmatched junction bases: 9. CDR1 and CDR2 (germline): MGHRA, YSYEKL. CDR3 in DNA: TGCGCCAGCAGCCTCGGACAGGGGAAGTTTGACACTGAAGCTTTCTTT. It yields the protein CASSLGQGKFDTEAFF.

The V call is TRBV13, the J call TRBJ2-3; TRBD2 matches at 7 bases. The CDR3 contains 15 residues. Germline V CDR1 and CDR2: PRHDT, FYEKMQ (reference sequence). Trimming cost V 5 bases and J 0 bases; bases outside gene matches: 5. The CDR3 DNA is TGTGCCAGCAGCCTTACCGGGGGGAGCACAGATACGCAGTATTTT. Translating gives CASSLTGGSTDTQYF.

The J gene is TRBJ1-5, the V gene TRBV6-6; a possible D gene is TRBD1 (6 bases). V lost 7 bases and J lost 2, with 15 bases in between. CDR3 length: 15 residues. Looked up from germline, CDR1 is MNHNY and CDR2 is SVGAGI (reference sequence). CDR3 loop: CASKIEAGGNQPQHF. DNA for the CDR3: TGTGCCAGCAAAATTGAGGCAGGGGGCAATCAGCCCCAGCATTTT.

The CDR3: CASSQAGDSPQYF. Here the CDR3 DNA reads TGTGCCAGCAGCCAAGCCGGGGACTCACCCCAGTACTTC. The chain couples TRBV14 to TRBJ2-7; a weak D match, TRBD2 (6 bases). The germline gives CDR1 SGHDN, CDR2 FVKESK. Trimming left V 1 base short and J 10 bases short, with 14 bases between. The CDR3 loop spans 13 amino acids.

This chain's CDR3 is CASSYSFRGGADTQYF. The CDR3 nucleotides are TGTGCCAGCAGTTACTCTTTCCGGGGGGGTGCAGATACGCAGTATTTT. The V gene is TRBV6-5, the J gene TRBJ2-3; 8 nucleotides match TRBD2. Losses at the gene ends were 0 bases for V and 4 bases for J; bases not matched to a gene: 6. Germline assignment: CDR1 MNHEY and CDR2 SVGAGI. CDR3 length: 16 amino acids.

The CDR3 nucleotides are TGTGCCTGGAGCCTCGGACAGGGAGTCCCTAACACTGAAGCTTTCTTT. It encodes CAWSLGQGVPNTEAFF. This sequence joins TRBV30 and TRBJ1-1; 8 nucleotides line up with TRBD1. Germline CDR1 GTSNPN, CDR2 SVGIG (reference sequence). The CDR3 contains 16 residues. J was trimmed by 2 bases and V by 3 bases; bases with no gene match: 11.

This clone came up once. The chain is built from TRBV11-2 and TRBJ1-2, with D unclear. From germline, CDR1 is SGHAT and CDR2 FQNNGV. The CDR3 loop spans 13 amino acids. V was trimmed by 1 base and J by 2 bases, leaving 5 bases between them. The CDR3 region has the DNA TGTGCCAGCAGCTTAGGGCGGAACTATGGCTACACCTTC. Translation: CASSLGRNYGYTF.

The chain is built from TRBV5-1 and TRBJ2-3; tentative D call: TRBD2 (6 bases). V was pared by 2 bases and J by 0 bases, with 7 bases between. CDR1 is SGHRS and CDR2 is YFSETQ in the germline V gene. There are 14 residues in the CDR3. The CDR3 protein is CASSFGGSTDTQYF. DNA for the CDR3: TGCGCCAGCAGCTTCGGGGGTAGCACAGATACGCAGTATTTT.

This chain uses TRBV10-3 with TRBJ2-7; D is unclear. CDR3 size: 14 residues. Germline CDR1 reads ENHRY; CDR2 reads SYGVKD. Deletions cut 4 bases from V and 3 bases from J, with 13 bases between. CDR3 DNA sequence: TGTGCCATCAGTGTGTCTAACAACCGCTACGAGCAGTACTTC. Translating it yields CAISVSNNRYEQYF.

In its sample, this clone was seen once. The chain recombines TRBV18 with TRBJ1-3; 9 nucleotides line up with TRBD1. This CDR3 has 19 residues. V lost 2 bases to trimming and J lost 3 bases; unmatched junction nucleotides: 14. Germline CDR1 KGHSH, CDR2 LQKENI. Here the CDR3 reads CASSPELYRDREGGNTIYF. In DNA, the CDR3 is TGTGCCAGCTCACCAGAATTATACCGGGACAGGGAAGGTGGAAACACCATATATTTT.

V usage is TRBV6-6 and J usage is TRBJ2-1, with 10 positions matching TRBD2. Trimming took 4 bases from V and 4 from J; bases not matched to a gene: 7. The CDR3 consists of 16 residues. Germline CDR1 MNHNY, CDR2 SVGAGI (reference sequence). The CDR3, as DNA: TGTGCCAGCAGTTCGCTCGGACTAGCGGAATACAATGAGCAGTTCTTC. Amino acids: CASSSLGLAEYNEQFF.

The chain joins TRBV6-1 to TRBJ2-7; D not certain. Germline V gives CDR1 MNHNS, CDR2 SASEGT. This CDR3 has 15 amino acids. Trimming shortened V by 8 bases and J by 0 bases, and 17 bases separated the two germline ends. DNA of the CDR3: TGTGCCAGCCACGAAGAGAGGTCAAGCTCCTACGAGCAGTACTTC. Its translation is CASHEERSSSYEQYF.

The V and J genes are TRBV14 and TRBJ2-5; TRBD1 is a possible D gene (6 bases). Between the trimmed V and J ends, which lost 4 bases and 5 bases, there was a span of 17 bases. CDR3 length: 15 amino acids. Per germline, CDR1 SGHDN and CDR2 FVKESK. The CDR3 region has the DNA TGTGCCAGCAGCCCGCGACAGGCCATCGGGGAGACCCAGTACTTC. Residues: CASSPRQAIGETQYF.

V usage is TRBV7-9 and J usage is TRBJ1-2, with 12 bases fitting TRBD1. After removal of 5 bases from V and 8 bases from J, the junction contained 9 bases not matched to a gene. Germline loops: CDR1 SEHNR, CDR2 FQNEAQ (reference sequence). The CDR3 consists of 15 residues. CDR3 coding DNA: TGTGCCAGCAGCAACCGGGACAGGGGGCTAGAGGGCTACACCTTC. This translates into CASSNRDRGLEGYTF.

The chain links TRBV11-2 to TRBJ2-2; D is undetermined. In germline, CDR1 is SGHAT, CDR2 FQNNGV. This CDR3 has 13 residues. Trimming cost V 5 bases and J 4 bases, with 8 bases left between them. The CDR3 is CASSPSSTGELFF. CDR3 nucleotides: TGTGCCAGCAGCCCAAGCTCCACCGGGGAGCTGTTTTTT.

The J gene is TRBJ1-2, the V gene TRBV5-1; D may be TRBD1 (6 bases). V was trimmed by 0 bases and J by 3 bases, leaving 12 bases between them. The CDR3 extends over 15 amino acids. Germline CDR1 reads SGHRS; CDR2 reads YFSETQ. CDR3 DNA sequence: TGCGCCAGCAGCTTGGACCAGGGGATGGACTATGGCTACACCTTC. Protein sequence: CASSLDQGMDYGYTF.

The chain couples TRBV19 to TRBJ2-7; possibly TRBD1 for D (5 bases). The CDR3 totals 11 residues. Germline V gene sequence: CDR1 LNHDA, CDR2 SQIVND (reference sequence). The V end lost 9 bases, the J end lost 7 bases, and 13 bases lay between the germline ends. The CDR3 spells CASGQGNEQYF. The CDR3 DNA reads as TGTGCCAGCGGTCAGGGAAATGAGCAGTACTTC.

The chain recombines TRBV23-1 with TRBJ2-7; D perhaps matches TRBD2 (5 bases). TRBV23-1 is an open reading frame whose function is uncertain. Trimming removed 2 bases at V and 0 bases at J, with 8 bases between. There are 14 residues in the CDR3. The CDR3 sequence: CASSQRRSSYEQYF. In nucleotides, the CDR3 is TGCGCCAGCAGTCAACGGAGGAGCTCCTACGAGCAGTACTTC.